Shown below are 29 T cell receptor beta chains from a single sample sequenced in a study of shared clonotypes between healthy human individuals. This table comes from immunoSEQ multiplex PCR, and its TCRdb copy is limited to in-frame clones, with some not included. In the table there are hundreds of thousands of clones, 90% to 97% of which are singletons. The sample comprised naive CD4+ T cells sorted from blood. Subset given: CD45RA+ positively selected. All receptors come from a woman aged 25 to 39 in good health.

The chain joins TRBV7-6 to TRBJ2-7, with 11 bases that match TRBD1. Germline CDR1 and CDR2: SGHVS and FNYEAQ. The CDR3 covers 16 residues. The V gene end was trimmed by 3 bases and the J gene end by 3 bases; junction bases not matched to a gene: 7. The CDR3 DNA is TGTGCCAGCAGCTTGAGACCCGGGACAGGGGGCTACGAGCAGTACTTC. Amino acid sequence: CASSLRPGTGGYEQYF. Looking up the rest from reference TRBV7-6 and TRBJ2-7 gives the full variable domain: GAGVSQSPRYKVTKRGQDVALRCDPISGHVSLYWYRQALGQGPEFLTYFNYEAQQDKSGLPNDRFSAERPEGSISTLTIQRTEQRDSAMYRCASSLRPGTGGYEQYFGPGTRLTVT.

This chain links TRBV19 with TRBJ1-5; D is perhaps TRBD1 (5 bases). The CDR3 contains 14 residues. V was clipped by 5 bases and J by 0 bases, with 8 bases between them. Germline values: CDR1 LNHDA, CDR2 SQIVND (reference sequence). CDR3 DNA sequence: TGTGCCAGTAGTGGACAATATAGCAATCAGCCCCAGCATTTT. Amino acids: CASSGQYSNQPQHF.

The chain uses TRBV29-1 and TRBJ1-2; 8 bases map to TRBD1. The CDR3 consists of 16 residues. CDR1 and CDR2 (germline): SQVTM, ANQGSEA. V lost 3 bases to trimming and J lost 3 bases; unmatched junction nucleotides: 12. The CDR3 reads CSVDRDRSYFDYGYTF. The CDR3 DNA is TGCAGCGTTGATAGGGACAGGAGCTATTTCGACTATGGCTACACCTTC.

The V and J genes are TRBV19 and TRBJ2-7, with 9 nucleotides matching TRBD1. V lost 5 bases, J lost 2 bases, and 13 bases stayed unmatched. The CDR3 has 17 residues. Germline assignment: CDR1 LNHDA and CDR2 SQIVND (reference sequence). The CDR3 loop reads CASSPYTGTGTTYEQYF. The CDR3 DNA follows: TGTGCCAGTAGTCCGTACACCGGGACAGGGACAACCTACGAGCAGTACTTC.

This clone appeared once. V is TRBV19 and J is TRBJ2-2; 11 bases align to TRBD2. V lost 3 bases, J lost 2 bases, and 11 bases stayed unmatched. CDR3 size: 19 residues. From germline, CDR1 is LNHDA and CDR2 SQIVND (reference sequence). CDR3 bases: TGTGCCAGTAGTATCTCCTACACTAGCGGGAGTTTTAACACCGGGGAGCTGTTTTTT. Its protein product is CASSISYTSGSFNTGELFF.

The V call is TRBV18, the J call TRBJ2-2; TRBD2 might be the D (7 bases). The V gene's germline CDR1 is KGHSH and CDR2 LQKENI. This CDR3 is built from 16 residues. Deletions cut 6 bases from V and 3 bases from J, with 17 bases between. CDR3 protein: CASSPNGGGDTGELFF. The CDR3 DNA follows: TGTGCCAGCTCCCCGAATGGCGGGGGCGACACCGGGGAGCTGTTTTTT.

J is TRBJ1-3 and V is TRBV18; D is perhaps TRBD1 (5 bases). The CDR3 totals 14 residues. Trimming cost V 9 bases and J 2 bases, with 14 bases left between them. Germline CDR1 is KGHSH and CDR2 is LQKENI. In DNA form, the CDR3 reads TGTGCCAGTGACATTGGGACTCCTGGAAACACCATATATTTT. Translating gives CASDIGTPGNTIYF.

The V call is TRBV30, the J call TRBJ1-1, with D possibly matching TRBD1 (6 bases). The ends were cut back, 5 bases at V and 11 bases at J, with 15 bases in the middle. This CDR3 has 11 residues. Germline V gene data show CDR1 as GTSNPN and CDR2 as SVGIG (reference sequence). The CDR3 protein is CAWSNRVDAFF. CDR3 in DNA: TGTGCCTGGTCTAACAGGGTTGACGCTTTCTTT.

Comment on this clone: Other DNA variants within this sample encode the same CDR3. In DNA form, the CDR3 reads TGTGCCAGCAGCCCCGGGACAGTAAGCAATCAGCCCCAGCATTTT. This codes for CASSPGTVSNQPQHF. The chain uses TRBV5-8 and TRBJ1-5; 7 bases are shared with TRBD1. Germline V gene sequence: CDR1 SGHTS, CDR2 YDEGEE. Trimming at V came to 4 bases and at J to 1 base, leaving 5 bases not matched to a gene. This CDR3 comprises 15 residues.

This sequence joins TRBV28 and TRBJ1-1; D unresolved. Germline V gene sequence: CDR1 MDHEN, CDR2 SYDVKM. V lost 3 bases and J lost 1, with 15 bases in between. The CDR3 consists of 16 residues. The CDR3 loop reads CASSLVGSVGNTEAFF. CDR3 DNA: TGTGCCAGCAGTTTGGTCGGGAGTGTAGGGAACACTGAAGCTTTCTTT. The full variable domain, its missing parts supplied by reference TRBV28 and TRBJ1-1, is DVKVTQSSRYLVKRTGEKVFLECVQDMDHENMFWYRQDPGLGLRLIYFSYDVKMKEKGDIPEGYSVSREKKERFSLILESASTNQTSMYLCASSLVGSVGNTEAFFGQGTRLTVV.

The genes are TRBV2 and TRBJ1-5; D ambiguous. Germline V lookup: CDR1 SNHLY, CDR2 FYNNEI. CDR3 length equals 14 residues. V was pared by 4 bases and J by 1 base, with 8 bases between. The CDR3 here is CASSGRQSNQPQHF. The CDR3 DNA reads as TGTGCCAGCAGTGGTAGGCAGAGCAATCAGCCCCAGCATTTT.

The V and J genes are TRBV2 and TRBJ1-1; D is unclear. Trimming stripped 7 bases from V and 1 base from J, with 13 bases between. The length of the CDR3 is 14 residues. Per the germline V gene, CDR1 is SNHLY and CDR2 is FYNNEI. The CDR3 spells CASTLGSWNTEAFF. The CDR3 region has the DNA TGTGCCAGCACATTGGGCTCCTGGAACACTGAAGCTTTCTTT.

This chain uses TRBV2 with TRBJ2-7; TRBD1 matches at 8 bases. CDR3 size: 14 residues. With V trimmed by 8 bases and J by 0 bases, 6 bases remained unmatched. Germline values: CDR1 SNHLY, CDR2 FYNNEI. The CDR3 nucleotides are TGTGCCAGCCTAAACAGGGGGATCTCCTACGAGCAGTACTTC. Amino acids: CASLNRGISYEQYF.

V usage is TRBV2 and J usage is TRBJ2-3, with TRBD2 matching 9 bases. The CDR3 covers 14 residues. Losses at the gene ends were 5 bases for V and 5 bases for J; bases not matched to a gene: 5. Germline CDR1 and CDR2: SNHLY and FYNNEI. CDR3: CASSLGLAIDTQYF. The CDR3 coding sequence is TGTGCCAGCAGTTTAGGACTAGCGATAGATACGCAGTATTTT.

This clone was seen just once. CDR3 DNA sequence: TGTGCCAGCTCACGTCGAGCCGGCACAGGGGGCGAGAATGGAAACACCATATATTTT. Amino acids: CASSRRAGTGGENGNTIYF. V gene TRBV18 combines with J gene TRBJ1-3; 9 bases map to TRBD1. V lost 4 bases to trimming and J lost 3 bases; unmatched junction nucleotides: 16. The CDR3 totals 19 residues. Per germline, CDR1 KGHSH and CDR2 LQKENI.

A single count supports this clone. V usage is TRBV6-5 and J usage is TRBJ2-7; D is uncertain. The CDR3 spans 11 residues. CDR1 MNHEY and CDR2 SVGAGI come from the germline V gene. The germline V and J ends were trimmed by 6 bases and 6 bases, with 9 bases remaining between them. CDR3 nucleotide sequence: TGTGCCAGCAGCCGGCCGATCGAGCAGTACTTC. This translates into CASSRPIEQYF.

V usage is TRBV7-2 and J usage is TRBJ2-3; D remains ambiguous. The germline gives CDR1 SGHTA, CDR2 FQGNSA. The CDR3 has 16 amino acids. Trimming took off 3 bases at V and 4 bases at J, with 17 bases between the two ends. The CDR3 reads CASSLSEYSLPDTQYF. CDR3 nucleotides: TGTGCCAGCAGCTTGTCGGAGTACTCCCTACCAGATACGCAGTATTTT.

The chain uses TRBV7-6 and TRBJ2-3; D is unresolved. Germline CDR1 and CDR2: SGHVS and FNYEAQ. This CDR3 is 13 amino acids long. Trimming pared 5 bases from V and 1 base from J, leaving 7 bases between. The CDR3 region has the DNA TGTGCCAGCAGCCCGAGCGGCACAGATACGCAGTATTTT. The encoded protein is CASSPSGTDTQYF.

This clone came up once. J is TRBJ2-7 and V is TRBV11-2, with a tentative D call TRBD1 (7 bases). V lost 1 base to trimming and J lost 8 bases, with 18 bases between them. The germline V gene encodes CDR1 SGHAT and CDR2 FQNNGV. This CDR3 region has 15 residues. The CDR3 here is CASSLGGGGGVKQYF. The CDR3 region has the DNA TGTGCCAGCAGCTTAGGTGGAGGGGGCGGTGTCAAGCAGTACTTC.

The chain couples TRBV10-3 to TRBJ1-2, with a tentative D call TRBD1 (5 bases). Trimming cost V 2 bases and J 5 bases, with 6 bases left between them. Germline CDR1 ENHRY, CDR2 SYGVKD. This CDR3 is 12 amino acids long. Here the CDR3 reads CAISEGGYGYTF. The CDR3 DNA is TGTGCCATCAGTGAGGGGGGATATGGCTACACCTTC.

The V and J genes are TRBV7-2 and TRBJ1-5; maybe TRBD1 (5 bases). V lost 6 bases, J lost 7 bases, and 19 bases lay in between. This CDR3 spans 15 amino acids. Germline loops: CDR1 SGHTA, CDR2 FQGNSA. CDR3 region: CASRGPPGVWQPQHF. DNA for the CDR3: TGTGCCAGCAGGGGCCCGCCGGGGGTGTGGCAGCCCCAGCATTTT.

The chain couples TRBV11-2 to TRBJ2-7; 8 bases map to TRBD2. CDR1 SGHAT and CDR2 FQNNGV come from the germline V gene. V shed 6 bases, J shed 3 bases, and the junction held 10 bases outside the gene matches. The CDR3 has 15 residues. The CDR3 region has the DNA TGTGCCAGCAGACAAAGAGCGGGAGACCACTACGAGCAGTACTTC. It yields the protein CASRQRAGDHYEQYF.

This clone was seen just once. The identical CDR3 is also encoded by other nucleotide sequences in the sample. CDR3 bases: TGTGCCAGCAGCCTCCAAGACGGCCCATACGAGCAGTACTTC. Residues: CASSLQDGPYEQYF. This chain joins TRBV7-9 and TRBJ2-7; D is unresolved. There are 14 residues in the CDR3. Trimming removed 5 bases at V and 4 bases at J, with 15 bases between. Germline V gene data show CDR1 as SEHNR and CDR2 as FQNEAQ (reference sequence).

This clone was seen only once. The V and J genes are TRBV18 and TRBJ1-1; D may be TRBD1 (6 bases). The CDR3 has 18 residues. Germline lookup yields CDR1 KGHSH and CDR2 LQKENI. Trimming removed 1 base from V and 2 bases from J, with 20 bases in between. CDR3 DNA sequence: TGTGCCAGCTCACCACAAAAGCTAGGACAGAGGAGCAACACTGAAGCTTTCTTT. Its translation: CASSPQKLGQRSNTEAFF.

The rearrangement joins TRBV6-6 to TRBJ1-5; D remains ambiguous. Germline CDR1 MNHNY, CDR2 SVGAGI (reference sequence). This CDR3 region has 14 residues. V was clipped by 2 bases and J by 3 bases, with 8 bases between them. The DNA of the CDR3 is TGTGCCAGCAGTTACGGGCAGAACAATCAGCCCCAGCATTTT. The encoded protein is CASSYGQNNQPQHF.

The rearrangement uses TRBV18 and TRBJ1-1, with a tentative D call TRBD1 (6 bases). The length of the CDR3 is 13 residues. Between the trimmed V and J ends, which lost 8 bases and 1 base, there was a span of 11 bases. Germline V CDR1 and CDR2: KGHSH, LQKENI. The CDR3 DNA follows: TGTGCCAGCACCTCAGGGGAGAACACTGAAGCTTTCTTT. This codes for CASTSGENTEAFF.

The rearrangement links TRBV6-5 to TRBJ2-5; TRBD1 matches at 9 bases. With 6 bases clipped from V and 5 bases from J, the junction kept 7 bases outside the gene matches. The germline V gene encodes CDR1 MNHEY and CDR2 SVGAGI. This CDR3 comprises 14 residues. The CDR3 reads CASRRNRGRETQYF. The CDR3 nucleotides are TGTGCCAGCAGGCGAAACAGGGGGCGCGAGACCCAGTACTTC.

The rearrangement joins TRBV5-1 to TRBJ1-1; D is uncertain. CDR1 and CDR2 (germline): SGHRS, YFSETQ. The V end was cut by 4 bases, the J end by 5 bases, with 15 bases between. The CDR3 has 14 residues. The CDR3 DNA reads as TGCGCCAGCAGCGTTGGGGTCCGGGAGACTGAAGCTTTCTTT. As protein: CASSVGVRETEAFF. The full variable domain, rest sourced from reference TRBV5-1 and TRBJ1-1, is KAGVTQTPRYLIKTRGQQVTLSCSPISGHRSVSWYQQTPGQGLQFLFEYFSETQRNKGNFPGRFSGRQFSNSRSEMNVSTLELGDSALYLCASSVGVRETEAFFGQGTRLTVV.

This chain links TRBV5-6 with TRBJ2-2; D might be TRBD2 (5 bases). V was shortened by 4 bases and J by 2 bases, with 9 bases between the two germline ends. CDR1 and CDR2 from the germline V gene are SGHDT and YYEEEE. This CDR3 contains 14 residues. The CDR3 DNA sequence: TGTGCCAGCAGCCTCGGACTTAACACCGGGGAGCTGTTTTTT. Protein sequence: CASSLGLNTGELFF.